The present TCR beta chain was sequenced within a study of blood T cells in healthy people across ages. Study-wide findings and caveats: Diversity figures based on one million T cells were deemed too low.

Together with a sample-barcoded 5' primer, a J-beta primer mix was included in a second PCR lasting roughly 6 to 12 cycles. Each single sample gave us at least 3 million CDR3-containing paired-end reads. TCRdb re-derived calls from the 5' RACE reads in MiXCR, one entry per CDR3 protein. The data show hundreds of thousands of distinct CDR3 sequences, roughly 43% seen once. Each donor was a healthy Caucasian individual from Russia, aged about 6 to 90. Germline CDR1 and CDR2: LGHNA and YNFKEQ. The ends lost 1 base at V and 7 bases at J; junction bases unmatched: 6. The CDR3 covers 16 residues. In this sample, this clonotype turned up a few times. Antigen specificity is unknown.

The V and J genes are TRBV4-2 and TRBJ1-6; 8 bases match TRBD1. Input material: blood. This receptor was taken from a man aged 80 or over in good health. Here the CDR3 DNA reads TGTGCCAGCAGCCAAGTGGGAACAGGGGGGAATTCACCCCTCCACTTT. Amino acids: CASSQVGTGGNSPLHF.